The following is a TCR beta chain sequence with its context. Its antigen is as yet unknown. This entry comes from a study of T cell repertoires in cytomegalovirus infection. Overall study: Both CMV infection and a matching HLA type were indicated by public TCR beta signatures. General study points: Frequencies of public TCR beta families were cumulated, and this identified carriers of CMV plus the relevant HLA. CMV-specific TCR beta clonotypes restricted by HLA-C dominated the ex vivo response.

The CDR3 is 11 residues long. The germline V and J ends were trimmed by 1 base and 8 bases, with 5 bases remaining between them. Germline V CDR1 and CDR2: LNHDA, SQIVND (reference sequence). TCRdb re-called the reads with MiXCR, one entry per CDR3 protein. Of 150,000 to 200,000 distinct CDR3 sequences listed, 28% were seen once; the top ten hold about 28%. The TCR comes from a human donor in good health (CMV status not recorded). Some clones in this sample may be carry-over from other donors' samples. This chain uses TRBV19 with TRBJ1-1; D is undetermined. The sequencing sample was made of PBMCs. In DNA, the CDR3 is TGTGCCAGTAGTATAGCCTTGGAAGCTTTCTTT. Encoded protein: CASSIALEAFF.